A single sample gave rise to the 32 T cell receptor beta chains below, sequenced in a study of blood T cells in healthy people across ages. Using a J-beta primer mix together with a sample-barcoded 5' primer, a second PCR was run for about 7 to 12 cycles. TCRdb re-derived calls from the 5' RACE reads in MiXCR, one entry per CDR3 protein. The table includes about 1.8 million distinct CDR3 sequences, about 50% detected once. The sample consisted of blood. The receptors originated from a woman in her forties in good health.

The chain employs TRBV20-1 and TRBJ2-4; 9 nucleotides match TRBD1. V gave up 6 bases and J gave up 8 bases; unmatched junction bases: 5. The germline V gene encodes CDR1 DFQATT and CDR2 SNEGSKA (reference sequence). The CDR3 totals 12 residues. For the CDR3, the DNA is TGCAGTGCAAGGACAGGGGTTGACATTCAGTACTTC. It translates to CSARTGVDIQYF.

The J gene is TRBJ2-1, the V gene TRBV20-1, with TRBD2 matching 12 bases. Germline CDR1 DFQATT, CDR2 SNEGSKA (reference sequence). This CDR3 spans 16 amino acids. The V segment lost 1 base and the J segment 8 bases; nucleotides outside the gene matches: 9. DNA for the CDR3: TGCAGTGCTAGAGGTCTAGCGGGGGGGAGAGGCCATGAGCAGTTCTTC. It translates to CSARGLAGGRGHEQFF.

This clonotype was detected a few times. This sequence joins TRBV6-2 or TRBV6-3 and TRBJ2-7; 9 positions agree with TRBD1. CDR3 length: 14 amino acids. Trimming at V came to 4 bases and at J to 7 bases, leaving 8 bases not matched to a gene. The germline CDR1 and CDR2 sequences are MNHEY and SVGEGT. The CDR3 DNA reads TGTGCCAGCAGTTCTAGACAGGGGGGAAATGAGCAGTACTTC. It yields the protein CASSSRQGGNEQYF.

The CDR3 reads CASSLFDRPLEQYF. The CDR3, as DNA: TGTGCCAGCAGTTTATTCGACAGGCCCCTCGAGCAGTACTTC. This chain connects TRBV28 to TRBJ2-7, with D possibly TRBD1 on 6 matching bases. The CDR3 is 14 residues long. The V end lost 1 base, the J end lost 6 bases, and 13 bases lay between the germline ends. The germline V gene has CDR1 MDHEN and CDR2 SYDVKM.

The chain combines TRBV6-2 or TRBV6-3 with TRBJ2-5, with unresolved D. With 6 bases removed from V and 11 bases from J, the gap between germline ends came to 16 bases. Germline lookup yields CDR1 MNHEY and CDR2 SVGEGT. CDR3 size: 12 residues. For the CDR3, the DNA is TGTGCCAGCAGAATCTCGATGTATGAGCAGTACTTC. Its translation is CASRISMYEQYF.

The chain is built from TRBV21-1 and TRBJ1-4. TRBV21-1 is a known pseudogene. The CDR3 covers 14 residues. CDR3 in amino acids: CASSKGPVNEKLFF. DNA of the CDR3: TGTGCCAGCAGCAAAGGACCGGTTAATGAAAAACTGTTTTTT.

This clonotype was counted between two and nine times. The CDR3 DNA reads as TGTGCCAGCAGCGCATCTGACAGTCCCCTGTATGGCTACACCTTC. Translating it yields CASSASDSPLYGYTF. This chain connects TRBV11-2 to TRBJ1-2; weak D call: TRBD1 (5 bases). CDR3 size: 15 residues. Trimming cost V 5 bases and J 5 bases, with 18 bases left between them. Germline V lookup: CDR1 SGHAT, CDR2 FQNNGV.

This clonotype was counted between two and nine times. J is TRBJ2-5 and V is TRBV20-1, with 8 nucleotides matching TRBD2. Trimming at V came to 4 bases and at J to 5 bases, leaving 6 bases not matched to a gene. The CDR3 extends over 13 amino acids. Germline CDR1 and CDR2: DFQATT and SNEGSKA (reference sequence). The DNA of the CDR3 is TGCAGTGCTACGCCGACTAGCGTGGAGACCCAGTACTTC. Its protein product is CSATPTSVETQYF.

The V and J genes are TRBV7-6 and TRBJ2-7, with 9 bases matching TRBD2. Germline trimming cut 0 bases from V and 5 bases from J; bases unmatched to any gene: 11. The CDR3 is 17 amino acids. Germline V gives CDR1 SGHVS, CDR2 FNYEAQ. The CDR3, as DNA: TGTGCCAGCAGCTTAGCGCGGACGACTAGCGGCCTACACGAGCAGTACTTC. It is translated as CASSLARTTSGLHEQYF.

This chain links TRBV4-2 with TRBJ1-2, with TRBD1 as a possible D gene (6 bases). Germline CDR1 and CDR2: LGHNA and YNFKEQ. The CDR3 totals 13 residues. The V end lost 1 base, the J end lost 8 bases, and 11 bases lay between the germline ends. CDR3 nucleotides: TGTGCCAGCAGCCAAGGAGGGACATCGGGCTACACCTTC. Protein sequence: CASSQGGTSGYTF.

The chain couples TRBV7-9 to TRBJ2-1, with D tentatively TRBD2 (5 bases). This CDR3 comprises 16 residues. Trimming removed 3 bases at V and 7 bases at J, with 19 bases between. The germline V gene encodes CDR1 SEHNR and CDR2 FQNEAQ (reference sequence). CDR3 sequence: CASSFNPQDFTNEQFF. DNA for the CDR3: TGTGCCAGCAGCTTCAATCCGCAGGACTTCACGAATGAGCAGTTCTTC.

This clonotype was found a few times. The chain links TRBV10-2 to TRBJ2-5; 11 bases are shared with TRBD2. Germline V lookup: CDR1 WSHSY, CDR2 SAAADI. The CDR3 totals 14 residues. V was pared by 6 bases and J by 4 bases, with 4 bases of the junction left unmatched. CDR3 nucleotides: TGCGCCAGCAGCCCGGGACTAGCGGCAGAGACCCAGTACTTC. This encodes CASSPGLAAETQYF.

Many counts were recorded for this clonotype. The chain couples TRBV18 to TRBJ2-5; D is uncertain. CDR1 and CDR2 (germline): KGHSH, LQKENI. The CDR3 runs to 13 residues. V dropped 8 bases and J dropped 2 bases, with 12 bases sitting between them. The CDR3 DNA reads TGTGCCAGCAGCCCGTCCAGACAAGAGACCCAGTACTTC. Amino acid sequence: CASSPSRQETQYF.

CDR3 sequence (DNA): TGCGCCAGCAGCCCGGAGGGGAACCCATACAATGAGCAGTTCTTC. Protein sequence: CASSPEGNPYNEQFF. The rearrangement links TRBV4-1 to TRBJ2-1; a weak D match, TRBD2 (6 bases). CDR3 length: 15 amino acids. Trimming stripped 4 bases from V and 4 bases from J, with 14 bases between. Germline lookup yields CDR1 MGHRA and CDR2 YSYEKL.

This clonotype was found a few times. This chain links TRBV4-2 with TRBJ1-2; 7 nucleotides line up with TRBD1. CDR1 and CDR2 (germline): LGHNA, YNFKEQ. CDR3 length: 16 residues. V lost 0 bases to trimming and J lost 5 bases; unmatched junction nucleotides: 9. The CDR3 sequence is CASSQDAAPGGYGYTF. The CDR3 nucleotides read TGTGCCAGCAGCCAAGATGCCGCCCCAGGGGGGTATGGCTACACCTTC.

This chain links TRBV27 with TRBJ2-3; TRBD2 might be the D (7 bases). This CDR3 contains 17 residues. V was trimmed by 4 bases and J by 2 bases, leaving 19 bases between them. Germline V gene data show CDR1 as MNHEY and CDR2 as SMNVEV (reference sequence). The CDR3 nucleotides read TGTGCCAGCAGTTCCCTCCTCGGGGGGCCCATCACAGATACGCAGTATTTT. This encodes CASSSLLGGPITDTQYF.

This clonotype was seen only a few times. A junction boundary mismatches the germline segment, possibly from a read error. V is TRBV7-7 and J is TRBJ2-6, with a tentative D call TRBD2 (6 bases). The CDR3 is made up of 16 amino acids. From germline, CDR1 is SSHAT and CDR2 FNYEAQ (reference sequence). This CDR3 is CASSLDGGSGANVLTF. Written as DNA, the CDR3 is TGTGCTAGCAGCTTAGACGGGGGAAGTGGGGCCAACGTCCTGACTTTC.

The CDR3 nucleotides are TGTGCCAGTCTTTTGCTTTGGGGGGCCGGGGAGCTGTTTTTT. This sequence encodes CASLLLWGAGELFF. V and J are TRBV6-6 and TRBJ2-2; maybe TRBD2 (6 bases). Trimming removed 9 bases at V and 6 bases at J, with 17 bases between. The CDR3 sequence is 14 residues long. The germline CDR1 and CDR2 sequences are MNHNY and SVGAGI (reference sequence).

This clonotype was counted only a few times. This chain links TRBV5-1 with TRBJ1-1, with TRBD1 matching over 9 bases. The V gene end was trimmed by 3 bases and the J gene end by 4 bases; junction bases not matched to a gene: 4. CDR1 SGHRS and CDR2 YFSETQ come from the germline V gene. The CDR3 loop spans 14 amino acids. CDR3 amino acids: CASSSTQGATEAFF. CDR3 nucleotides: TGCGCCAGCAGCTCCACACAGGGGGCCACTGAAGCTTTCTTT.

The chain employs TRBV20-1 and TRBJ2-1; D is unresolved. Trimming left V 3 bases short and J 2 bases short, with 14 bases between. The length of the CDR3 is 15 residues. Germline V lookup: CDR1 DFQATT, CDR2 SNEGSKA (reference sequence). CDR3 coding DNA: TGCAGTGCTAGTGTGTTGGGGTTCCCCTACAATGAGCAGTTCTTC. It yields the protein CSASVLGFPYNEQFF.

The genes are TRBV4-2 and TRBJ2-5, with TRBD2 matching 10 bases. There are 16 residues in the CDR3. The trim removed 0 bases at V and 5 bases at J, leaving 6 bases unmatched. The V gene's germline CDR1 is LGHNA and CDR2 YNFKEQ. The CDR3 DNA follows: TGTGCCAGCAGCCAAGAGCTAGCGGGGGTCCGGGAGACCCAGTACTTC. It yields the protein CASSQELAGVRETQYF.

CDR3 amino acids: CASSLDGRDRSNSPLHF. DNA for the CDR3: TGTGCCAGCAGCTTAGATGGTAGGGACAGAAGTAATTCACCCCTCCACTTT. V is TRBV7-9 and J is TRBJ1-6; 7 bases are a match to TRBD1. The germline gives CDR1 SEHNR, CDR2 FQNEAQ (reference sequence). Trimming took 1 base from V and 6 from J; bases not matched to a gene: 9. CDR3 length equals 17 residues.

J is TRBJ2-3 and V is TRBV7-2; no firm D call. Germline CDR1 reads SGHTA; CDR2 reads FQGNSA. The CDR3 extends over 15 amino acids. V shed 5 bases and J shed 2 bases, with 14 bases lying between them. CDR3 protein: CASSPLLGITDTQYF. As DNA, the CDR3 is TGTGCCAGCAGCCCCCTACTGGGTATCACAGATACGCAGTATTTT.

A note on this clonotype: The germline gene is not matched at one end of the junction; a read error may be the cause. The V call is TRBV7-2, the J call TRBJ2-3; TRBD1 is a possible D gene (5 bases). Germline V gene sequence: CDR1 SGHTA, CDR2 FQGNSA. This CDR3 has 14 amino acids. The CDR3 loop reads CASSLGAGSDTRYF. The CDR3 coding sequence is TGTGCCAGCAGCTTAGGGGCAGGGTCAGATACGCGGTATTTT.

V and J are TRBV5-6 and TRBJ2-3, with D uncertain. CDR3 size: 16 residues. V was cut by 3 bases and J by 3 bases, with 17 bases left in between. Germline CDR1 SGHDT, CDR2 YYEEEE. CDR3 sequence (DNA): TGTGCCAGCAGCTCCGTTTTTCAGGCAGAGACAGATACGCAGTATTTT. Protein product: CASSSVFQAETDTQYF.

The chain links TRBV7-2 to TRBJ2-7; TRBD2 aligns across 14 bases. Germline V CDR1 and CDR2: SGHTA, FQGNSA. V lost 1 base and J lost 7; bases outside the gene matches: 15. This CDR3 is built from 19 residues. CDR3 nucleotides: TGTGCCAGCAGCTTAGTCCCCCTGACTAGCGGGGGGGCTTGGGGTGAGCAGTACTTC. This translates into CASSLVPLTSGGAWGEQYF. The full variable domain, with the rest looked up from reference TRBV7-2 and TRBJ2-7, is GAGVSQSPSNKVTEKGKDVELRCDPISGHTALYWYRQSLGQGLEFLIYFQGNSAPDKSGLPSDRFSAERTGGSVSTLTIQRTQQEDSAVYLCASSLVPLTSGGAWGEQYFGPGTRLTVT.

The genes are TRBV9 and TRBJ2-3; D gene uncertain. Germline V gives CDR1 SGDLS, CDR2 YYNGEE. V was trimmed by 0 bases and J by 2 bases, leaving 10 bases between them. The CDR3 has 15 residues. CDR3 region: CASSVAPLTTDTQYF. The CDR3, as DNA: TGTGCCAGCAGCGTAGCGCCATTAACCACAGATACGCAGTATTTT. The full variable domain, completed using reference TRBV9 and TRBJ2-3, is DSGVTQTPKHLITATGQRVTLRCSPRSGDLSVYWYQQSLDQGLQFLIQYYNGEERAKGNILERFSAQQFPDLHSELNLSSLELGDSALYFCASSVAPLTTDTQYFGPGTRLTVL.

V gene TRBV20-1 combines with J gene TRBJ2-3, with 7 bases that match TRBD2. Germline CDR1 is DFQATT and CDR2 is SNEGSKA (reference sequence). This CDR3 has 15 amino acids. V trimming: 3 bases; J trimming: 5 bases; junction bases outside the gene matches: 11. The CDR3 is CSASPSSGPQDTQYF. Here the CDR3 DNA reads TGCAGTGCTAGCCCCTCTAGCGGACCCCAAGATACGCAGTATTTT.

This clonotype was picked up a small number of times. The rearrangement links TRBV6-5 to TRBJ2-3; 7 bases are a match to TRBD2. This CDR3 comprises 17 residues. The germline V gene encodes CDR1 MNHEY and CDR2 SVGAGI. The V gene end was trimmed by 0 bases and the J gene end by 2 bases; junction bases not matched to a gene: 8. CDR3 DNA: TGTGCCAGCAGTTACTCGAGGACTAGGACATACACAGATACGCAGTATTTT. As protein: CASSYSRTRTYTDTQYF.

This clonotype occurred many times. The gene calls are TRBV29-1 and TRBJ1-2, with D possibly matching TRBD1 (5 bases). V was trimmed by 7 bases and J by 6 bases, leaving 15 bases between them. Germline assignment: CDR1 SQVTM and CDR2 ANQGSEA. This CDR3 spans 12 amino acids. The CDR3 here is CSATGGTDGYTF. The CDR3 DNA follows: TGCAGCGCCACGGGGGGGACCGATGGCTACACCTTC.

The V and J genes are TRBV7-3 and TRBJ2-6, with D tentatively TRBD1 (5 bases). Trimming removed 1 base from V and 1 base from J, with 8 bases in between. The CDR3 has 16 residues. Germline V gives CDR1 SGHTA, CDR2 FQGTGA. The CDR3, as DNA: TGTGCCAGCAGCTTAAACCCAGGGTCTGGGGCCAACGTCCTGACTTTC. This encodes CASSLNPGSGANVLTF.

There are a few counts of this clonotype. The chain couples TRBV11-2 to TRBJ2-5; D is uncertain. The CDR3 is made up of 14 amino acids. Germline CDR1 SGHAT, CDR2 FQNNGV. Trimming cost V 0 bases and J 5 bases, with 10 bases left between them. CDR3 nucleotides: TGTGCCAGCAGCTTAGACCCAGGTGTGGAGACCCAGTACTTC. Protein: CASSLDPGVETQYF.